This is a list of T cell receptor beta chains from one sample in a study of identical twins. Using its own MiXCR run on the 5' RACE reads, TCRdb lists one record per CDR3 protein. The sample records some 690,000 distinct CDR3 sequences, 21% being singletons. These data were also filed under a second study, of T cells expressing NK-cell markers.

The sequencing input was PBMCs. These receptors all stem from a woman in her late teens or twenties in good health. The CDR3 runs from the conserved cysteine through the conserved F or W. A D gene is named only where the DNA matches it firmly. The listing skips clone size in some rows; elsewhere it reads once, few, many or a size class.

NA | TRBJ2-3 | NA | TRBV5-6 | CASSFGSPSTDTQYF | TGTGCCAGCAGCTTTGGCAGCCCTAGCACAGATACGCAGTATTTT
NA | TRBJ2-1 | few | TRBV18 | CASSPPARNNEQFF | TGTGCCAGCTCACCACCGGCCAGAAACAATGAGCAGTTCTTC
NA | TRBJ2-3 | NA | TRBV20-1 | CSASKGIRTDTQYF | TGCAGTGCTAGCAAGGGAATTCGCACAGATACGCAGTATTTT
NA | TRBJ1-3 | few | TRBV12-3/TRBV12-4 | CASSLVRDSGNTIYF | TGTGCCAGCAGTTTAGTTCGGGACTCTGGAAACACCATATATTTT
NA | TRBJ1-2 | NA | TRBV4-2 | CASSQAREESGYTF | TGTGCCAGCAGCCAAGCCAGGGAAGAGAGTGGCTACACCTTC
TRBD2 | TRBJ2-1 | few | TRBV5-1 | CASSLAPWTSAYNEQFF | TGCGCCAGCAGCTTGGCCCCGTGGACTAGCGCCTACAATGAGCAGTTCTTC
TRBD1 | TRBJ1-3 | NA | TRBV20-1 | CSATDRRNTIYF | TGCAGTGCGACGGACAGGCGTAACACCATATATTTT
TRBD2 | TRBJ2-1 | many | TRBV5-1 | CASRPGGNDEQFF | TGCGCCAGCAGACCCGGGGGGAATGATGAGCAGTTCTTC
NA | TRBJ2-3 | many | TRBV6-1 | CASSRGWRGLADTQYF | TGTGCCAGCAGTAGGGGGTGGCGGGGGCTGGCAGATACGCAGTATTTT
NA | TRBJ2-1 | NA | TRBV20-1 | CSASGSSVDEQFF | TGCAGTGCTAGCGGGAGTAGTGTCGATGAGCAGTTCTTC
NA | TRBJ1-1 | NA | TRBV20-1 | CSARDDRRIGAFF | TGCAGTGCTAGAGATGACCGACGGATTGGAGCTTTCTTT
NA | TRBJ2-1 | few | TRBV7-9 | CASSLAGGGDEQFF | TGTGCCAGCAGCTTAGCGGGAGGAGGCGATGAGCAGTTCTTC
NA | TRBJ2-6 | NA | TRBV12-3/TRBV12-4 | CASSFLVGSLVSGANVLTF | TGTGCCAGCAGTTTCCTTGTGGGCAGTCTCGTCTCTGGGGCCAACGTCCTGACTTTC
NA | TRBJ2-7 | NA | TRBV12-3/TRBV12-4 | CASSLASGTSYEQYF | TGTGCCAGCAGTTTAGCCTCAGGGACTTCCTACGAGCAGTACTTC
TRBD1 | TRBJ1-2 | NA | TRBV11-2 | CASSFFGHPTGLGYTF | TGTGCCAGCAGCTTCTTCGGCCATCCGACAGGGCTCGGCTACACCTTC
NA | TRBJ2-7 | few | TRBV19 | CASSIRTAPSYEQYF | TGTGCCAGTAGTATAAGGACAGCCCCATCCTACGAGCAGTACTTC
NA | TRBJ1-5 | few | TRBV6-5 | CASSNNGPQHF | TGTGCCAGCAGCAACAATGGGCCCCAGCATTTT
NA | TRBJ1-1 | few | TRBV20-1 | CSARVGGWTEAFF | TGCAGTGCTAGGGTGGGGGGATGGACTGAAGCTTTCTTT
TRBD2 | TRBJ2-1 | NA | TRBV4-1 | CASSQEGLAGGNEQFF | TGCGCCAGCAGCCAAGAGGGACTAGCGGGAGGTAATGAGCAGTTCTTC
TRBD2 | TRBJ2-1 | few | TRBV20-1 | CSARVGGSSYNEQFF | TGCAGTGCTAGAGTGGGGGGGAGCTCCTACAATGAGCAGTTCTTC
TRBD1 | TRBJ2-7 | NA | TRBV20-1 | CSAKTGGFFEQYF | TGCAGTGCCAAGACAGGGGGCTTTTTTGAGCAGTACTTC
NA | TRBJ2-1 | NA | TRBV20-1 | CCARDQAGDSSYNEQFF | TGCTGTGCTAGAGACCAAGCGGGGGACAGCTCCTACAATGAGCAGTTCTTC